This T cell receptor (beta chain) was found in a study of T-cell memory formation after mild COVID-19. The ends were cut back, 5 bases at V and 7 bases at J, with 17 bases in the middle. Looked up from germline, CDR1 is SGHVS and CDR2 is FQNEAQ. This CDR3 spans 15 amino acids. TCRdb called the 5' RACE reads again in MiXCR, with one record for every CDR3 protein. This sample yields roughly 240,000 distinct CDR3 sequences, of which over 15% are seen a single time; about 2% belongs to the top ten. Sequencing was carried out using PBMCs or a T cell subset sorted from them (not recorded which). This clonotype originated in an adult woman who had mild COVID-19 (a few samples of this study predate the infection). Cell type and time point are not known. The chain is built from TRBV7-8 and TRBJ1-4; D is ambiguous. CDR3 nucleotide sequence: TGTGCCAGCAGCCCACCGACCGGACGCGGTGAAAAACTGTTTTTT. Its translation: CASSPPTGRGEKLFF.